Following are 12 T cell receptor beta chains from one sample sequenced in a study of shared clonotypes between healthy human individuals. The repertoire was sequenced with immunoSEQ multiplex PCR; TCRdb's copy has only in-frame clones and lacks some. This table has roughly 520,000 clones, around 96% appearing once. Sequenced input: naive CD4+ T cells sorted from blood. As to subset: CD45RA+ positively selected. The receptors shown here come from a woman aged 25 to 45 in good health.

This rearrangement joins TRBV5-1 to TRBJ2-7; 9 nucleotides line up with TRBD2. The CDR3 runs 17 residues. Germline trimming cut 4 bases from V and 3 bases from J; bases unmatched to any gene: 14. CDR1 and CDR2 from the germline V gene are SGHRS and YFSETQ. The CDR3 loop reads CASSRAFQAGGNYEQYF. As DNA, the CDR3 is TGCGCCAGCAGCAGAGCCTTCCAGGCGGGAGGGAACTACGAGCAGTACTTC.

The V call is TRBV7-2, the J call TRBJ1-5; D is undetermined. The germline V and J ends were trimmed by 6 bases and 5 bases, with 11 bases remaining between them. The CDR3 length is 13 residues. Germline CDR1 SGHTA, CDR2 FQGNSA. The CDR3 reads CASRLFADQPQHF. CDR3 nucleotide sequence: TGTGCCAGCAGATTATTCGCGGATCAGCCCCAGCATTTT.

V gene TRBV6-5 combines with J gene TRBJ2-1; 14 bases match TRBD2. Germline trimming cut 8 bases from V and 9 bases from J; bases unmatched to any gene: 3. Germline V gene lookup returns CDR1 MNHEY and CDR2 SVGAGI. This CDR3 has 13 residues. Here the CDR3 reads CASRLAGGGEQFF. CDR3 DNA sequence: TGTGCCAGCCGACTAGCGGGAGGGGGTGAGCAGTTCTTC.

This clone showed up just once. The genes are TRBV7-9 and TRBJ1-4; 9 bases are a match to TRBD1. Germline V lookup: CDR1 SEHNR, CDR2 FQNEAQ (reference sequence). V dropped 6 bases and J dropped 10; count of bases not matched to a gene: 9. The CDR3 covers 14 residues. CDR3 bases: TGTGCCAGCAGTCGGGGACAGGGCCAGTTAAAACTGTTTTTT. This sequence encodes CASSRGQGQLKLFF.

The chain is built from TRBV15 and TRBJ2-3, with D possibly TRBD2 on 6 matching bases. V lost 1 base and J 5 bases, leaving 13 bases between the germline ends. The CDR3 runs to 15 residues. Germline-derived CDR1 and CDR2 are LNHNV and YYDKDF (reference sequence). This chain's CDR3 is CATSRVLGGGDTQYF. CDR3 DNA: TGTGCCACCAGCAGAGTTCTGGGGGGAGGAGATACGCAGTATTTT.

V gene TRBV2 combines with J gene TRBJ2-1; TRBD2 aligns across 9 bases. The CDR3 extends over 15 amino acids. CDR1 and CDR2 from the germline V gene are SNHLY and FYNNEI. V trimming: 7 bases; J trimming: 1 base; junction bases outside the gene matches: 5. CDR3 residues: CASTRAGGSYNEQFF. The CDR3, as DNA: TGTGCCAGCACCCGGGCGGGAGGGTCCTACAATGAGCAGTTCTTC.

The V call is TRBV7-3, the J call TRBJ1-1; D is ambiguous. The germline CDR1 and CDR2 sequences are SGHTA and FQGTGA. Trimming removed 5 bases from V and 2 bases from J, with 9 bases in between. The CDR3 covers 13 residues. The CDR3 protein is CASSPTTNTEAFF. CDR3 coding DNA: TGTGCCAGCAGCCCCACAACCAACACTGAAGCTTTCTTT.

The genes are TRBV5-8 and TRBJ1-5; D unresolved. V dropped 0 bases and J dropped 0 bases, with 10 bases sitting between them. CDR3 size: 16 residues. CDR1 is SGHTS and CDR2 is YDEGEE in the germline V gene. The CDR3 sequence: CASSLARRLSNQPQHF. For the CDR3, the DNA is TGTGCCAGCAGCTTGGCACGGAGACTTAGCAATCAGCCCCAGCATTTT.

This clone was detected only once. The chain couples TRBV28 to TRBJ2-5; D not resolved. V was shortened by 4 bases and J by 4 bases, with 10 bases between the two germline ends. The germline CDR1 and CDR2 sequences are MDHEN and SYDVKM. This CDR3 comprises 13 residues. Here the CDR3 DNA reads TGTGCCAGCAGTTCGGACCGGTTAGAGACCCAGTACTTC. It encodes CASSSDRLETQYF. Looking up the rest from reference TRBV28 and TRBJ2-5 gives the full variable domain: DVKVTQSSRYLVKRTGEKVFLECVQDMDHENMFWYRQDPGLGLRLIYFSYDVKMKEKGDIPEGYSVSREKKERFSLILESASTNQTSMYLCASSSDRLETQYFGPGTRLLVL.

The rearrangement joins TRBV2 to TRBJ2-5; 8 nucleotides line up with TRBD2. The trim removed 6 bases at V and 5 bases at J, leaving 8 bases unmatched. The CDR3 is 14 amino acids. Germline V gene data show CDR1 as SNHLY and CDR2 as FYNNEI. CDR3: CASRAGGGRETQYF. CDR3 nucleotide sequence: TGTGCCAGCAGGGCCGGGGGGGGCCGCGAGACCCAGTACTTC.

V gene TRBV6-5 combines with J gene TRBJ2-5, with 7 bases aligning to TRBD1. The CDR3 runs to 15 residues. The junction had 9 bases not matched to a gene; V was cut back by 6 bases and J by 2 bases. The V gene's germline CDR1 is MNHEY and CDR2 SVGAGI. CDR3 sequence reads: CASSNRGRPQETQYF. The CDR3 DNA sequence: TGTGCCAGCAGCAACAGGGGCCGACCGCAAGAGACCCAGTACTTC.

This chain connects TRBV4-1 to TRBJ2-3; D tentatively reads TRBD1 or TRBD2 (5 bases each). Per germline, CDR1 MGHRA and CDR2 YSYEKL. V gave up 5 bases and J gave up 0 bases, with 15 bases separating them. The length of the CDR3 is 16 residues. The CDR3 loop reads CASSLLGVLSTDTQYF. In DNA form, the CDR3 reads TGCGCCAGCAGCTTGCTGGGGGTACTAAGCACAGATACGCAGTATTTT.